This T cell receptor beta chain was sequenced for a study of T cell responses to AZD1222 COVID-19 vaccine. This CDR3 has 16 residues. From germline, CDR1 is LNHDA and CDR2 SQIVND (reference sequence). Trimming removed 5 bases from V and 0 bases from J; junction bases left unmatched: 9. Profiling relied on immunoSEQ multiplex PCR, and the TCRdb table lists in-frame clones only, not all of them. The table lists 95,000 to 150,000 clones, approximately 91% of them singletons, with about 29% in the top ten. J is TRBJ1-1 and V is TRBV19; 7 nucleotides line up with TRBD1. The TCR comes from an adult in good health. The material sequenced was peripheral blood, taken on day 0 of AZD1222 vaccination. The chain's CDR3 is CASSPGQARMNTEAFF. The CDR3 region has the DNA TGTGCCAGTAGTCCCGGACAGGCCAGAATGAACACTGAAGCTTTCTTT.